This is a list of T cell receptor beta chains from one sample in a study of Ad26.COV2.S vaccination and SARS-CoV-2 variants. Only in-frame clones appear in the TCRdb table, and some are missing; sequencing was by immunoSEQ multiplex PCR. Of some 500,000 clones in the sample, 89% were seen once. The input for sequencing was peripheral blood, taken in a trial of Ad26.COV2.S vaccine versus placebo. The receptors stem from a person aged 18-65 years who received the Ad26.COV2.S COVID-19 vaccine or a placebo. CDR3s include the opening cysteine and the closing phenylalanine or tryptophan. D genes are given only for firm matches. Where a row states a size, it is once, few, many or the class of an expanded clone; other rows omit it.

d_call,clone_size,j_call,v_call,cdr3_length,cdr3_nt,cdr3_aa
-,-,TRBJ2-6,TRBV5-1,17,TGCGCCAGCAGCTTGGTCCCTCAGTTATCTGGGGCCAACGTCCTGACTTTC,CASSLVPQLSGANVLTF
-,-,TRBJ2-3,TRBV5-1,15,TGCGCCAGCAGAAAGGGAGGGGGTGGTACAGATACGCAGTATTTT,CASRKGGGGTDTQYF
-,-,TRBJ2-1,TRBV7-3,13,TGTGCCAGCAGCTTGAGGAGGGGGAATGAGCAGTTCTTC,CASSLRRGNEQFF
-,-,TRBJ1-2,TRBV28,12,TGTGCCAGCAGTTTACGTCCTAAGGGCTACACCTTC,CASSLRPKGYTF
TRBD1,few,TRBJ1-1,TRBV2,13,TGTGCCAGCGGGCGACAGGGGAACACTGAAGCTTTCTTT,CASGRQGNTEAFF
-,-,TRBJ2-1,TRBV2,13,TGTGCCAGCTCACGGTGGGGGGGCCATGAGCAGTTCTTC,CASSRWGGHEQFF
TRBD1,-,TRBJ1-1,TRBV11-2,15,TGTGCCAGCAGCTCAGGGGGGGGATGGAACACTGAAGCTTTCTTT,CASSSGGGWNTEAFF
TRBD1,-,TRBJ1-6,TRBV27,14,TGTGCCAGCAGGAGGGACAGGGCTAATTCACCCCTCCACTTT,CASRRDRANSPLHF
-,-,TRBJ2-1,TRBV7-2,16,TGTGCCAGCAGCTTCGGGGCGGTGGGTCTCTACAATGAGCAGTTCTTC,CASSFGAVGLYNEQFF
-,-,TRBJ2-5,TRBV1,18,TGCACCAGCGATTTAGCGGGGGCCCCCACGAAATACCAAGAGACCCAGTACTTC,CTSDLAGAPTKYQETQYF
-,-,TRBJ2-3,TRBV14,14,TGTGCCAGCAGCCAGGTTGCGAATGCAGATACGCAGTATTTT,CASSQVANADTQYF
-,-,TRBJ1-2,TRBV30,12,TGTGCCTGGACCCGGGGGGTTGGTGGCTACACCTTC,CAWTRGVGGYTF
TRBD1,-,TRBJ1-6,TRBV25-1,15,TGTGCCAGCAGTGCCAGGCGACAGGGGAATTCACCCCTCCACTTT,CASSARRQGNSPLHF
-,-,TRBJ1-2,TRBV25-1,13,TGTGCCAGCAGTGGCGGTCCTAACTATGGCTACACCTTC,CASSGGPNYGYTF
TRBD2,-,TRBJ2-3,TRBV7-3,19,TGTGCCAGCAGCCGTCCCGCCACCGCGGGAGGGCCAAACACAGATACGCAGTATTTT,CASSRPATAGGPNTDTQYF
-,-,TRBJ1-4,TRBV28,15,TGTGCCAGCAGTTTCATAGGGGCAGAGGAGGAAAAACTGTTTTTT,CASSFIGAEEEKLFF
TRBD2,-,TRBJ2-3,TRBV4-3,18,TGCGCCAGCAGCCAAGAAGGGAGGACTAGCGGGACGGCAGATACGCAGTATTTT,CASSQEGRTSGTADTQYF
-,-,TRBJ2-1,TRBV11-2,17,TGTGCCAGCAGCCCGATCCCTCGCCGGAGCTCCTACAATGAGCAGTTCTTC,CASSPIPRRSSYNEQFF
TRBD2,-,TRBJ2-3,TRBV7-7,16,TGTGCTAGCAGCCCAGGGACTAGCGGAGCGACAGATACGCAGTATTTT,CASSPGTSGATDTQYF
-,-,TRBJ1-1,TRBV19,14,TGTGCCAGTAGTTTCGGACAGCAAAACACTGAAGCTTTCTTT,CASSFGQQNTEAFF
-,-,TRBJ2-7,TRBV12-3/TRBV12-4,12,TGTGCCAGCAGTTTAATGGCGGCCGAGCAGTACTTC,CASSLMAAEQYF
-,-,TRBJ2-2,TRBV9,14,TGTGCCAGCAGCGTAGGGCCAGACACCGGGGAGCTGTTTTTT,CASSVGPDTGELFF
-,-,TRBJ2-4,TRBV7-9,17,TGTGCCAGCAGCTCCCAGGGCTATTCTATAGCCAAAAACATTCAGTACTTC,CASSSQGYSIAKNIQYF